One and the same sample provided the 26 T cell receptor beta chains below, sequenced in a study of vaccination and CD4 T cells after COVID-19. Which antigens these TCRs recognize remains unknown. Described treatment: approximately nine-day PBMC culture with coronavirus spike peptide pools or control peptides (ViraFEST assay). CD4+ T cells that came from the unexposed donor were collected before the COVID-19 pandemic (2011-2018). Sequencing of the DNA from cultured CD4+ T cells was carried out with the Oncomine TCR Beta short-read assay. Genomic DNA from cultured CD4+ T cells was extracted. TCRdb itself ran the PCR reads through MiXCR, one entry per CDR3 protein. This repertoire shows roughly 8,000 distinct CDR3 sequences, roughly 30% found once; its top ten account for around 15%. The sample was CD4+ T cells from blood, cultured in vitro. Receptors originate from a human donor in good health.

The count of this clonotype is one. V is TRBV6-5 and J is TRBJ2-1; D is unclear. The V gene lost 2 bases and the J gene lost 5 bases, with 10 bases spanning the gap. This CDR3 spans 14 amino acids. CDR1 is MNHEY and CDR2 is SVGAGI in the germline V gene. In DNA form, the CDR3 reads TGTGCCAGCAGTTACGGGCCCTTCGACAATGAGCAGTTCTTC. This codes for CASSYGPFDNEQFF.

This CDR3 reads CATSRDNRNNNEQFF. Written as DNA, the CDR3 is TGTGCCACCAGCAGAGACAACCGGAATAACAATGAGCAGTTCTTC. This chain connects TRBV15 to TRBJ2-1; D remains unclear. Germline-derived CDR1 and CDR2 are LNHNV and YYDKDF (reference sequence). There are 15 residues in the CDR3. The ends were cut back, 0 bases at V and 5 bases at J, with 11 bases in the middle.

The gene calls are TRBV6-2 or TRBV6-3 and TRBJ1-1; perhaps TRBD1 as D (5 bases). Trimming stripped 2 bases from V and 5 bases from J, with 18 bases between. CDR3 length equals 16 residues. The germline gives CDR1 MNHEY, CDR2 SVGEGT. For the CDR3, the DNA is TGTGCCAGCAGTTACGGAGGGGTAACTTGGGGGACTGAAGCTTTCTTT. Its protein is CASSYGGVTWGTEAFF.

This clonotype was counted a few times. The rearrangement uses TRBV25-1 and TRBJ1-1; a possible D gene is TRBD1 (5 bases). Germline CDR1 reads MGHDK; CDR2 reads SYGVNS. The ends were cut back, 7 bases at V and 1 base at J, with 10 bases in the middle. CDR3 length: 13 residues. This CDR3 is CASKGLPNTEAFF. The DNA for the CDR3 is TGTGCCAGCAAGGGACTCCCGAACACTGAAGCTTTCTTT. The full variable domain, its missing parts supplied by reference TRBV25-1 and TRBJ1-1, is EADIYQTPRYLVIGTGKKITLECSQTMGHDKMYWYQQDPGMELHLIHYSYGVNSTEKGDLSSESTVSRIRTEHFPLTLESARPSHTSQYLCASKGLPNTEAFFGQGTRLTVV.

This clonotype occurred a few times. The chain is built from TRBV11-2 and TRBJ2-3; D could derive from TRBD1 or TRBD2 (5 bases each). The V end was cut by 4 bases, the J end by 7 bases, with 21 bases between. Germline V gives CDR1 SGHAT, CDR2 FQNNGV. The CDR3 length is 16 residues. CDR3 nucleotide sequence: TGTGCCAGCAGCTCCCTGAGGGGCGGAGAAGGGTATACGCAGTATTTT. It specifies CASSSLRGGEGYTQYF.

This clonotype was seen more than once but under ten times. The chain uses TRBV7-3 and TRBJ1-3; 11 bases are a match to TRBD1. The CDR3 length is 16 residues. The germline V gene encodes CDR1 SGHTA and CDR2 FQGTGA. The V gene end was trimmed by 4 bases and the J gene end by 0 bases; junction bases not matched to a gene: 2. Written as DNA, the CDR3 is TGTGCCAGCAGCTACGGGACAGGGGGCTCTGGAAACACCATATATTTT. This translates into CASSYGTGGSGNTIYF. The full variable domain, in which reference TRBV7-3 and TRBJ1-3 provide the parts outside the CDR3, is GAGVSQTPSNKVTEKGKYVELRCDPISGHTALYWYRQSLGQGPEFLIYFQGTGAADDSGLPNDRFFAVRPEGSVSTLKIQRTERGDSAVYLCASSYGTGGSGNTIYFGEGSWLTVV.

The table lists this clonotype with a few counts. V is TRBV28 and J is TRBJ1-1; TRBD1 matches 7 bases. CDR3 length: 14 residues. V gave up 4 bases and J gave up 3 bases; unmatched junction bases: 5. Germline CDR1 and CDR2: MDHEN and SYDVKM. The chain's CDR3 is CASSYRGIDTEAFF. DNA for the CDR3: TGTGCCAGCAGTTACAGGGGCATCGACACTGAAGCTTTCTTT.

This clonotype showed up just a few times. The chain links TRBV21-1 to TRBJ2-7; TRBD2, the table's D call, lacks a check against the DNA. TRBV21-1 is reported as a pseudogene. CDR3 length: 19 amino acids. Written as DNA, the CDR3 is TGTGCCAGCAGCAAAAATGGGGCCGCAGGGGCCCTGGTGTCCTACGAGCAGTACTTC. It encodes CASSKNGAAGALVSYEQYF.

The chain is built from TRBV5-4 and TRBJ2-7; 8 bases map to TRBD1. V was pared by 0 bases and J by 7 bases, with 12 bases of the junction left unmatched. The CDR3 is 16 residues long. Germline assignment: CDR1 SGHNT and CDR2 YYREEE (reference sequence). CDR3 sequence: CASSLGSRQGMGEQYF. CDR3 in DNA: TGTGCCAGCAGCTTGGGTAGCCGACAGGGGATGGGTGAGCAGTACTTC.

This clonotype has only a few counts. The chain has TRBV7-2 and TRBJ2-5, with 8 bases identical to TRBD1. CDR1 is SGHTA and CDR2 is FQGNSA in the germline V gene. Trimming cost V 6 bases and J 5 bases; bases outside gene matches: 2. The CDR3 is 12 residues long. The CDR3: CASRDRAETQYF. The CDR3 bases are TGTGCCAGCAGGGACAGGGCGGAGACCCAGTACTTC.

The chain carries TRBV27 and TRBJ2-5; a weak D match, TRBD2 (6 bases). Germline V gene lookup returns CDR1 MNHEY and CDR2 SMNVEV (reference sequence). Trimming left V 4 bases short and J 4 bases short, with 25 bases between. The CDR3 has 18 amino acids. DNA for the CDR3: TGTGCCAGCAGTTGGGGCCTACCGGGAGCAAGATCAACAGAGACCCAGTACTTC. Protein product: CASSWGLPGARSTETQYF.

The V and J genes are TRBV6-4 and TRBJ2-7; D gene unclear. Germline CDR1 and CDR2: MRHNA and SNTAGT. The V gene lost 2 bases and the J gene lost 3 bases, with 5 bases spanning the gap. This CDR3 spans 12 amino acids. Here the CDR3 reads CASSDIVYEQYF. As DNA, the CDR3 is TGTGCCAGCAGTGACATAGTCTACGAGCAGTACTTC.

The chain has TRBV20-1 and TRBJ2-1; TRBD2 matches 7 bases. Per germline, CDR1 DFQATT and CDR2 SNEGSKA (reference sequence). The CDR3 has 13 amino acids. The V and J ends lost 6 bases and 6 bases, in that order; junction bases with no gene match: 8. CDR3 nucleotides: TGCAGTGCCAATTTAGGGGAGGGCAATGAGCAGTTCTTC. Amino acid sequence: CSANLGEGNEQFF.

The chain is built from TRBV7-2 and TRBJ2-1, with 7 bases identical to TRBD2. J gave up 5 bases and V 3 bases, and 7 bases lay outside the gene matches. This CDR3 is 15 amino acids long. Germline V gene data show CDR1 as SGHTA and CDR2 as FQGNSA. CDR3: CASSFGGSPDNEQFF. The CDR3 DNA is TGTGCCAGCAGCTTCGGCGGGAGCCCGGACAATGAGCAGTTCTTC.

This clonotype was counted a few times. V gene TRBV25-1 combines with J gene TRBJ1-1; 10 bases map to TRBD1. Germline trimming cut 5 bases from V and 8 bases from J; bases unmatched to any gene: 11. The germline CDR1 and CDR2 sequences are MGHDK and SYGVNS. CDR3 length: 15 residues. DNA for the CDR3: TGTGCCAGCAGTCAGCCCGGGACAGGGGTCCCAGAAGCTTTCTTT. Its translation is CASSQPGTGVPEAFF.

This clonotype was detected a few times. V is TRBV20-1 and J is TRBJ2-7; D remains unclear. With 6 bases removed from V and 3 bases from J, the gap between germline ends came to 15 bases. Germline-derived CDR1 and CDR2 are DFQATT and SNEGSKA (reference sequence). This CDR3 spans 13 amino acids. CDR3: CSASINRLYEQYF. The CDR3 DNA sequence: TGCAGTGCCTCAATTAACCGGCTCTACGAGCAGTACTTC.

This chain joins TRBV6-5 and TRBJ1-2; D not certain. This CDR3 has 15 amino acids. Trimming shortened V by 4 bases and J by 7 bases, and 19 bases separated the two germline ends. Germline CDR1 MNHEY, CDR2 SVGAGI. The CDR3 DNA is TGTGCCAGCAGTTTATATACCGGCCTAACGGGTGGCTACACCTTC. Its protein product is CASSLYTGLTGGYTF.

This clonotype came up a few times. This chain joins TRBV7-2 and TRBJ2-3; D uncertain. Deletions cut 5 bases from V and 6 bases from J, with 12 bases between. The CDR3 is 13 residues long. Germline CDR1 SGHTA, CDR2 FQGNSA. The CDR3 sequence: CASSDVAWDTQYF. CDR3 sequence (DNA): TGTGCCAGCAGCGACGTGGCCTGGGATACGCAGTATTTT.

This clonotype was counted only a few times. The V and J genes are TRBV29-1 and TRBJ1-2; D is uncertain. Trimming pared 1 base from V and 5 bases from J, leaving 11 bases between. This CDR3 comprises 13 residues. Germline V CDR1 and CDR2: SQVTM, ANQGSEA. CDR3 amino acids: CSVEVGKRYGYTF. Written as DNA, the CDR3 is TGCAGCGTTGAAGTTGGGAAAAGGTATGGCTACACCTTC. Complete variable domain (other parts from reference TRBV29-1 and TRBJ1-2): SAVISQKPSRDICQRGTSLTIQCQVDSQVTMMFWYRQQPGQSLTLIATANQGSEATYESGFVIDKFPISRPNLTFSTLTVSNMSPEDSSIYLCSVEVGKRYGYTFGSGTRLTVV.

This clonotype was observed a few times. The chain links TRBV6-2 or TRBV6-3 to TRBJ1-1; D is unclear. The CDR3 is made up of 14 amino acids. Germline V gene sequence: CDR1 MNHEY, CDR2 SVGEGT. Trimming cost V 6 bases and J 1 base, with 12 bases left between them. The CDR3 protein is CASSLRAENTEAFF. As DNA, the CDR3 is TGTGCCAGCAGCCTAAGGGCCGAGAACACTGAAGCTTTCTTT.

This clonotype turned up a few times. The chain combines TRBV7-9 with TRBJ2-5; 10 bases are shared with TRBD1. The ends lost 1 base at V and 2 bases at J; junction bases unmatched: 4. Per the germline V gene, CDR1 is SEHNR and CDR2 is FQNEAQ (reference sequence). The CDR3 covers 16 residues. CDR3 in DNA: TGTGCCAGCAGCTTAGGGACAGGGGGTGGTCAAGAGACCCAGTACTTC. This sequence encodes CASSLGTGGGQETQYF.

V and J are TRBV6-2 or TRBV6-3 and TRBJ2-1; maybe TRBD2 (6 bases). The CDR3 consists of 15 residues. Trimming pared 5 bases from V and 9 bases from J, leaving 20 bases between. Germline assignment: CDR1 MNHEY and CDR2 SVGEGT. The CDR3: CASSKAFSPGGEQFF. DNA of the CDR3: TGTGCCAGCAGTAAGGCGTTTAGTCCCGGGGGTGAGCAGTTCTTC.

This chain connects TRBV28 to TRBJ2-1, with TRBD2 matching over 12 bases. The V gene's germline CDR1 is MDHEN and CDR2 SYDVKM. The V segment lost 11 bases and the J segment 6 bases; nucleotides outside the gene matches: 5. The CDR3 contains 13 residues. The CDR3 loop reads CASTSGSGNEQFF. The CDR3 nucleotides read TGTGCCTCGACTAGCGGGAGCGGCAATGAGCAGTTCTTC.

This clonotype was picked up a small number of times. The chain is built from TRBV6-2 or TRBV6-3 and TRBJ2-7; TRBD1 or TRBD2 may be the D gene (5 bases each). Germline V gives CDR1 MNHEY, CDR2 SVGEGT. V was shortened by 6 bases and J by 4 bases, with 16 bases between the two germline ends. The CDR3 contains 14 residues. The CDR3 spells CASSPGPRVYEQYF. The CDR3 DNA is TGTGCCAGCAGCCCGGGACCCAGGGTGTACGAGCAGTACTTC.

The CDR3 spells CSVADRSLYEQYF. The CDR3 DNA reads TGCAGCGTTGCGGACAGGTCCTTGTACGAGCAGTACTTC. The chain is built from TRBV29-1 and TRBJ2-7, with 7 bases that match TRBD1. Per the germline V gene, CDR1 is SQVTM and CDR2 is ANQGSEA. V lost 4 bases to trimming and J lost 4 bases; unmatched junction nucleotides: 7. This CDR3 spans 13 amino acids.

This clonotype showed up just a few times. The V call is TRBV27, the J call TRBJ2-2; 7 positions agree with TRBD1. Germline CDR1 and CDR2: MNHEY and SMNVEV (reference sequence). CDR3 length: 15 residues. V trimming: 2 bases; J trimming: 7 bases; junction bases outside the gene matches: 7. The CDR3 nucleotides are TGTGCCAGCAGTTTAAATACAGGGGTTCACGGGGAGCTGTTTTTT. It is translated as CASSLNTGVHGELFF.